This TCR beta chain was captured in a study of CD8 T cells in Susac syndrome. This clonotype was detected only a few times. TEMRA cells were FACS-enriched, with CD8+ and CD4+ T cells isolated negatively. cDNA came from about 0.5 to 1 ug RNA primed by random hexamers. TCRdb reprocessed the immunoSEQ multiplex PCR reads with MiXCR, giving one entry per CDR3 protein. The sample has 90,000 to 150,000 distinct CDR3 sequences, 94% seen once. V lost 3 bases, J lost 1 base, and 5 bases lay in between. CDR1 and CDR2 (germline): SGHRS, YFSETQ. The CDR3 length is 14 residues. The receptor comes from a human donor in good health. Sample: CD4+ T cells from PBMCs. The chain couples TRBV5-1 to TRBJ2-6; no clear D. The CDR3 DNA reads TGCGCCAGCAGCTACCGATCTGGGGCCAACGTCCTGACTTTC. Translated, it gives CASSYRSGANVLTF.